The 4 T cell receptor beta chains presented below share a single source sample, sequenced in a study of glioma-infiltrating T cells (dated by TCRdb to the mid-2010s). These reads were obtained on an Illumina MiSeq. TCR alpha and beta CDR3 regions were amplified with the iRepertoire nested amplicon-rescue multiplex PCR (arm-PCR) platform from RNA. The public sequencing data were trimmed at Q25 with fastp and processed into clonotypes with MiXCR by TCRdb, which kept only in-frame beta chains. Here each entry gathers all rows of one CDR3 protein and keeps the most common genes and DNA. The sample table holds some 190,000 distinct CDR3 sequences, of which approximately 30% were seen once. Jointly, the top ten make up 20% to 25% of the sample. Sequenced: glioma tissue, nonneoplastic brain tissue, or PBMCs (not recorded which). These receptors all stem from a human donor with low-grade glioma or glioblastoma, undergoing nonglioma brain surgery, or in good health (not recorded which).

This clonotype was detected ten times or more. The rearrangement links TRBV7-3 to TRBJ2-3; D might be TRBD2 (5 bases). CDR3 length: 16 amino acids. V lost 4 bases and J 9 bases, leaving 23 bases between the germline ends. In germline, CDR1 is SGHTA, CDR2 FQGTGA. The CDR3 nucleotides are TGTGCCAGCAGCTCCGGACGCGCTTCGGAGCGGTTAACGCAGTATTTT. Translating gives CASSSGRASERLTQYF.

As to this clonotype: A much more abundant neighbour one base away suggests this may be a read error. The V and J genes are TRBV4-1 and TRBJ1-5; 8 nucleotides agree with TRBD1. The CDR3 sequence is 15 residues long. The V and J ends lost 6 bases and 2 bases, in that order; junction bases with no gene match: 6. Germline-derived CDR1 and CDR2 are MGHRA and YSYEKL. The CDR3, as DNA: TGCGCCAGCAGACAATTACAGGGGGGCAATCAGCCCCAGCATTTT. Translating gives CASRQLQGGNQPQHF.

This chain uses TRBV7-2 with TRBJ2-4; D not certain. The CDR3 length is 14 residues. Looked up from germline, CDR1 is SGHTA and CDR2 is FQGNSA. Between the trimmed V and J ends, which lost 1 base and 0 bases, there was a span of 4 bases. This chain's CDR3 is CASSLVQAKNIQYF. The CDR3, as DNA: TGTGCCAGCAGCTTAGTTCAAGCCAAAAACATTCAGTACTTC.

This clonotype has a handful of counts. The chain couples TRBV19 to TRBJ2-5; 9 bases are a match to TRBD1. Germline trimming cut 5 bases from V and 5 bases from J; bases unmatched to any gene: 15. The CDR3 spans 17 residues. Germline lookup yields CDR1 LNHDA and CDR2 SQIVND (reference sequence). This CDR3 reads CASSSGQGSFFAETQYF. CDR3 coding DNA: TGTGCCAGTAGTTCCGGACAGGGGTCGTTCTTTGCTGAGACCCAGTACTTC.